The rows below give T cell receptor beta chains drawn from one sample of a study of T-cell reconstitution after alpha-beta-depleted transplantation in children. TCRdb recomputed calls from the PCR reads with MiXCR, one row per CDR3 protein. The table has more than 90,000 distinct CDR3 sequences, roughly 8.8% seen once. This specimen consisted of PBMCs from the stem cell graft donor, obtained from the stem cell graft. Receptor source: a human donor who donated a stem cell graft to a child with congenital amegakaryocytic thrombocytopenia. CDR3s include the opening cysteine and the closing phenylalanine or tryptophan. Each record gives: V gene, clone size, J gene, D gene, CDR3 protein, CDR3 DNA. The D gene is left open where the match is weak. Rows may omit the clone size; those that give it use once, few, many or a size class.

>TRBV7-9|many|TRBJ1-2|.
CASSLVGTVFSYTF
TGTGCCAGCAGCTTAGTAGGGACGGTCTTCAGCTACACCTTC
>TRBV5-4|.|TRBJ2-2|TRBD2
CASSPGGGYAGELFF
TGTGCCAGCAGCCCGGGAGGAGGGTACGCCGGGGAGCTGTTTTTT
>TRBV7-2|many|TRBJ2-4|.
CASSPRAGTLAKNIQYF
TGTGCCAGCAGCCCACGGGCGGGGACCCTAGCCAAAAACATTCAGTACTTC
>TRBV27|many|TRBJ2-3|.
CATSYRESTDTQYF
TGTGCCACATCCTACAGGGAAAGCACAGATACGCAGTATTTT
>TRBV5-1|many|TRBJ1-1|.
CASSRYEGATTEAFF
TGCGCCAGCAGCCGCTATGAAGGGGCTACGACTGAAGCTTTCTTT
>TRBV12-3/TRBV12-4|.|TRBJ1-3|TRBD1
CASSDPGGGGNTIYF
TGTGCCAGCAGTGACCCAGGGGGCGGTGGAAACACCATATATTTT
>TRBV29-1|many|TRBJ2-1|TRBD2
CSVDGLAGGNEQFF
TGCAGCGTTGATGGCCTAGCGGGAGGCAATGAGCAGTTCTTC
>TRBV12-3/TRBV12-4|many|TRBJ1-2|.
CASTLQKGNGYTF
TGTGCCAGCACCCTACAGAAGGGGAACGGCTACACCTTC
>TRBV4-2|many|TRBJ1-1|TRBD1
CASSYTGQGATEAFF
TGTGCCAGCAGCTACACAGGACAGGGGGCCACTGAAGCTTTCTTT
>TRBV6-5|many|TRBJ1-5|TRBD1
CASSPPQGSSFNQPQHF
TGTGCCAGCAGTCCTCCACAGGGGTCTTCCTTCAATCAGCCCCAGCATTTT
>TRBV12-3/TRBV12-4|many|TRBJ1-1|TRBD1
CASSFEAGGWFSTEAFF
TGTGCCAGCAGTTTTGAGGCAGGGGGCTGGTTTAGTACTGAAGCTTTCTTT